Below are 17 T cell receptor beta chains sequenced from a single sample in a study of neurological immune-mediated disorders. A single record per CDR3 protein comes from TCRdb applying MiXCR to the 5' RACE reads. The sample shows 30,000 to 45,000 distinct CDR3 sequences, 11% of them seen only once. The sample was CD4+ T cells from blood. The origin of the receptors is a woman aged 25-40 years with HTLV-1-associated myelopathy (HAM/TSP).

In this sample, this clonotype turned up many times. V is TRBV12-3 or TRBV12-4 and J is TRBJ2-3; 12 bases are shared with TRBD2. This CDR3 region has 18 residues. Germline trimming cut 6 bases from V and 1 base from J; bases unmatched to any gene: 11. In DNA form, the CDR3 reads TGTGCCAGCAGGCCTACCCCCCGGACTAGCGGGGGCACAGATACGCAGTATTTT. It is translated as CASRPTPRTSGGTDTQYF.

This clonotype appeared many times. The chain joins TRBV9 to TRBJ1-3; the match to TRBD1 covers 9 bases. CDR1 and CDR2 from the germline V gene are SGDLS and YYNGEE. The CDR3 length is 17 residues. Trimming cost V 3 bases and J 0 bases; bases outside gene matches: 7. This CDR3 reads CASSAGQGTYSGNTIYF. CDR3 sequence (DNA): TGTGCCAGCAGCGCCGGACAGGGGACCTACTCTGGAAACACCATATATTTT.

This chain uses TRBV3-1 with TRBJ1-1; TRBD1 matches at 7 bases. The V gene end was trimmed by 5 bases and the J gene end by 6 bases; junction bases not matched to a gene: 9. The CDR3 totals 14 residues. Germline V lookup: CDR1 LGHDT, CDR2 YNNKEL (reference sequence). The CDR3 DNA reads as TGTGCCAGCAGCTTCCGACAGGGTGTTGCTGAAGCTTTCTTT. Amino acids: CASSFRQGVAEAFF.

Ten or more counts support this clonotype. This chain's CDR3 is CSARDHGSPRTMSKQFF. In DNA form, the CDR3 reads TGCAGTGCTAGAGATCACGGCTCACCCCGTACAATGAGTAAGCAGTTCTTC. The chain carries TRBV20-1 and TRBJ2-1; D is unclear. Germline V CDR1 and CDR2: DFQATT, SNEGSKA (reference sequence). Trimming stripped 0 bases from V and 11 bases from J, with 26 bases between. The CDR3 loop spans 17 amino acids.

This clonotype was detected many times. The chain links TRBV5-5 to TRBJ1-1, with D possibly TRBD1 on 5 matching bases. The CDR3 runs to 14 residues. CDR1 and CDR2 from the germline V gene are SGHKS and YYEKEE (reference sequence). V was cut by 4 bases and J by 1 base, with 11 bases left in between. The CDR3 loop is CASSPGGTNTEAFF. CDR3 coding DNA: TGTGCCAGCAGCCCGGGGGGGACGAACACTGAAGCTTTCTTT.

This clonotype was counted a few times. A junction boundary mismatches the germline segment, possibly from a read error. This chain joins TRBV12-5 and TRBJ1-5; TRBD1 agrees at 7 bases. CDR3 size: 15 residues. The germline gives CDR1 LGHNT, CDR2 FRNRAP. This CDR3 reads CASGLGQSSNQPQHF. The DNA for the CDR3 is TGTGCTAGTGGCTTGGGACAGAGTAGCAATCAGCCCCAGCATTTT. Looking up the rest from reference TRBV12-5 and TRBJ1-5 gives the full variable domain: DARVTQTPRHKVTEMGQEVTMRCQPILGHNTVFWYRQTMMQGLELLAYFRNRAPLDDSGMPKDRFSAEMPDATLATLKIQPSEPRDSAVYFCASGLGQSSNQPQHFGDGTRLSIL.

At least ten counts were recorded for this clonotype. This chain connects TRBV11-3 to TRBJ2-5, with 13 bases that match TRBD2. V was clipped by 4 bases and J by 4 bases; unmatched bases: 3. Germline values: CDR1 SGHNT, CDR2 YENEEA. The CDR3 is made up of 15 amino acids. This CDR3 is CASSSGLAGSETQYF. In DNA, the CDR3 is TGTGCCAGCAGCTCGGGACTAGCGGGGTCAGAGACCCAGTACTTC.

This clonotype was counted ten times or more. The V gene is TRBV7-2, the J gene TRBJ1-2; the D is unclear. The V and J ends lost 6 bases and 2 bases respectively, with 10 bases between them. Germline lookup yields CDR1 SGHTA and CDR2 FQGNSA. This CDR3 region has 13 residues. The CDR3 sequence is CASSTSYNYGYTF. CDR3 DNA: TGTGCCAGCAGTACCAGTTACAACTATGGCTACACCTTC.

As concerns this clonotype: An end of the junction does not agree with germline; a read error may underlie this. The V gene is TRBV20-1, the J gene TRBJ1-5; TRBD1 might be the D (6 bases). Looked up from germline, CDR1 is DFQATT and CDR2 is SNEGSKA (reference sequence). The length of the CDR3 is 15 residues. The CDR3 coding sequence is TGCAGTGTTATCCAGGACAGCCTAAGCAATCAGCCACAGCATTTT. It encodes CSVIQDSLSNQPQHF.

CDR3 in DNA: TGTGCCAGCAGCTTGGATAGCGGATACACAGATACGCAGTATTTT. The encoded protein is CASSLDSGYTDTQYF. This chain links TRBV5-4 with TRBJ2-3; D may be TRBD2 (6 bases). V was shortened by 0 bases and J by 2 bases, with 10 bases between the two germline ends. CDR3 length: 15 residues. Germline V gives CDR1 SGHNT, CDR2 YYREEE (reference sequence).

This clonotype was recorded at least ten times. The chain's CDR3 is CASREQGPLVYGYTF. CDR3 bases: TGTGCCAGCAGGGAACAGGGACCGCTGGTCTATGGCTACACCTTC. The V gene is TRBV2, the J gene TRBJ1-2; D perhaps matches TRBD1 (6 bases). The CDR3 consists of 15 residues. Between the trimmed V and J ends, which lost 6 bases and 4 bases, there was a span of 18 bases. Germline V gene sequence: CDR1 SNHLY, CDR2 FYNNEI.

In this sample, this clonotype turned up many times. The chain couples TRBV5-1 to TRBJ1-2; 7 bases align to TRBD1. Per the germline V gene, CDR1 is SGHRS and CDR2 is YFSETQ. V shed 3 bases and J 8 bases; nucleotides not matched to a gene: 10. This CDR3 comprises 14 residues. The CDR3 coding sequence is TGCGCCAGCAGCTCCGGGACAGCAATCGGCGGCTACACCTTC. Its translation: CASSSGTAIGGYTF. Full variable domain (rest looked up from reference TRBV5-1 and TRBJ1-2): KAGVTQTPRYLIKTRGQQVTLSCSPISGHRSVSWYQQTPGQGLQFLFEYFSETQRNKGNFPGRFSGRQFSNSRSEMNVSTLELGDSALYLCASSSGTAIGGYTFGSGTRLTVV.

Points on this clonotype: It may be a read error: a sequence one base away is much more abundant. This sequence joins TRBV6-1 and TRBJ2-1; 7 nucleotides line up with TRBD1. This CDR3 region has 15 residues. V was clipped by 7 bases and J by 3 bases; unmatched bases: 9. Germline-derived CDR1 and CDR2 are MNHNS and SASEGT. CDR3 bases: TGTGCCAGCACCCTATTAGGGGGCTACTACAATGAGCAGTTCTTC. Amino acids: CASTLLGGYYNEQFF.

Ten or more counts support this clonotype. The chain is built from TRBV5-1 and TRBJ2-3, with 8 bases identical to TRBD1. The V gene end was trimmed by 0 bases and the J gene end by 6 bases; junction bases not matched to a gene: 6. This CDR3 has 15 residues. The germline CDR1 and CDR2 sequences are SGHRS and YFSETQ. CDR3 sequence reads: CASSLVGTGGDTQYF. Here the CDR3 DNA reads TGCGCCAGCAGCTTGGTAGGGACAGGCGGGGATACGCAGTATTTT.

This clonotype occurred many times. The chain joins TRBV5-1 to TRBJ2-2; 10 bases map to TRBD1. The CDR3 totals 16 residues. Germline V gives CDR1 SGHRS, CDR2 YFSETQ. V was clipped by 3 bases and J by 4 bases; unmatched bases: 6. CDR3 sequence (DNA): TGCGCCAGCAGCTGGACCGGGACAGGGGTCACCGGGGAGCTGTTTTTT. This encodes CASSWTGTGVTGELFF.

This clonotype was detected only a few times. The rearrangement joins TRBV30 to TRBJ1-4; the D gene is possibly TRBD1 (5 bases). This CDR3 region has 15 residues. Deletions cut 0 bases from V and 5 bases from J, with 13 bases between. Germline values: CDR1 GTSNPN, CDR2 SVGIG (reference sequence). The CDR3: CAWSVMGQPNEKLFF. DNA for the CDR3: TGTGCCTGGAGTGTAATGGGGCAGCCGAATGAAAAACTGTTTTTT.

This clonotype was found a few times. V gene TRBV4-2 combines with J gene TRBJ1-1, with D unclear. The CDR3 spans 14 residues. The V gene's germline CDR1 is LGHNA and CDR2 YNFKEQ. V gave up 4 bases and J gave up 6 bases, with 15 bases separating them. The DNA of the CDR3 is TGTGCCAGCAGCCTCAATCCAGGAGAGTCTGAAGCTTTCTTT. Translation: CASSLNPGESEAFF.